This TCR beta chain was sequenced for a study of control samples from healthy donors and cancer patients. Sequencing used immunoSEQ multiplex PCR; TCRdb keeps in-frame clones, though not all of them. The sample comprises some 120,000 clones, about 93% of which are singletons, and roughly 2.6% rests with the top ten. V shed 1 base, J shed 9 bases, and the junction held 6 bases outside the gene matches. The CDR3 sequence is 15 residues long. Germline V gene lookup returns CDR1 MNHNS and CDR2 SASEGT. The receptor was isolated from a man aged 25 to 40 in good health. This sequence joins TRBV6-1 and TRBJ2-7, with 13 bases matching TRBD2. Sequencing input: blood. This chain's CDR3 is CASSEGTSGRPGQYF. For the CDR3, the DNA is TGTGCCAGCAGTGAAGGGACTAGCGGGAGACCCGGGCAGTACTTC.